This T cell receptor (beta chain) was identified during a study of PD-L1 blockade in urothelial cancer. At the level of the study: Patients commenced atezolizumab in about 2014, and it was given at 1,200 mg intravenously every 3 weeks. General observations from the study: Blood TCR clonality below the median before treatment was a predictor of better survival.

TCRdb keeps only in-frame clones here, not all; method: immunoSEQ multiplex PCR. The sample consists of around 53,000 clones, approximately 80% of them appearing once. About this clone: Its antigen is undetermined.

The sequence came from a man aged 35 to 55 with urothelial cancer. Material: PBMCs, obtained around atezolizumab (anti-PD-L1) treatment.

CDR3 loop: CAWSHQGTNQPQHF. Here the CDR3 DNA reads TGTGCCTGGAGTCATCAGGGTACCAATCAGCCCCAGCATTTT. The V gene is TRBV30, the J gene TRBJ1-5, with D possibly being TRBD1 (5 bases). CDR3 length: 14 residues. Germline-derived CDR1 and CDR2 are GTSNPN and SVGIG (reference sequence). Trimming removed 2 bases at V and 3 bases at J, with 11 bases between.